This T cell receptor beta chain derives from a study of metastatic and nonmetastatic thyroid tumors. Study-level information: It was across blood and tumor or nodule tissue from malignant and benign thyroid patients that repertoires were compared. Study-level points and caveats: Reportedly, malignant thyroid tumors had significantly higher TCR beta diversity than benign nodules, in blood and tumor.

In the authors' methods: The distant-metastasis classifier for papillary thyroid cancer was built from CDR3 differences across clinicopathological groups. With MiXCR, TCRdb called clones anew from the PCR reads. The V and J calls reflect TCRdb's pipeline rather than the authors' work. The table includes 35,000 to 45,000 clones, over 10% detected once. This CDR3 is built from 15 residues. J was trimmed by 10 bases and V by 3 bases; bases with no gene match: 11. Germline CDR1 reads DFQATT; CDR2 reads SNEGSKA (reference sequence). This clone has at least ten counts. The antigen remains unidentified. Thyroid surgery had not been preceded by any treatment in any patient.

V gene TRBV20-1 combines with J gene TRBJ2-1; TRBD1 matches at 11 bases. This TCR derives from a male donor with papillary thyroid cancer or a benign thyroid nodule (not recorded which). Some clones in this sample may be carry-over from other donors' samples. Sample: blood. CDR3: CSARTGQGASVEQFF. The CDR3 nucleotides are TGCAGTGCTAGGACTGGACAGGGGGCTTCCGTCGAGCAGTTCTTC.